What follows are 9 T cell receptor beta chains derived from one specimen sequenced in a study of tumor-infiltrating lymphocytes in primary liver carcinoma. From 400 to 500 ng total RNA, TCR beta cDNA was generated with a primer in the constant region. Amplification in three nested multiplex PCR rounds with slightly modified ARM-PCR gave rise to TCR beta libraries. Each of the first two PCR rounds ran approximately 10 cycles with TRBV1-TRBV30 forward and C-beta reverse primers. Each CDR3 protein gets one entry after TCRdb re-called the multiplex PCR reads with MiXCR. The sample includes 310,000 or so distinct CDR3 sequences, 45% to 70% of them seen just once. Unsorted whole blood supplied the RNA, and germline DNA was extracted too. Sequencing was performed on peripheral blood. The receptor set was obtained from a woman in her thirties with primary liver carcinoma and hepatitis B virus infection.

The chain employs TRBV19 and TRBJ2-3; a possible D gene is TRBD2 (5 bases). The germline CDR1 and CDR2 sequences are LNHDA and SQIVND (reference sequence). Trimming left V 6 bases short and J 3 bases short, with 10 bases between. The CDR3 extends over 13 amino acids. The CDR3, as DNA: TGTGCCAGTAGGAGGGATTGGACAGATACGCAGTATTTT. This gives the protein CASRRDWTDTQYF.

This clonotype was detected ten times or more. The CDR3 loop is CASSSPGTSEHEQYF. Here the CDR3 DNA reads TGTGCCAGCAGCTCCCCGGGGACTAGCGAACACGAGCAGTACTTC. This chain links TRBV5-4 with TRBJ2-7; 10 bases line up with TRBD2. Germline loops: CDR1 SGHNT, CDR2 YYREEE (reference sequence). The ends lost 3 bases at V and 5 bases at J; junction bases unmatched: 8. The CDR3 is 15 amino acids.

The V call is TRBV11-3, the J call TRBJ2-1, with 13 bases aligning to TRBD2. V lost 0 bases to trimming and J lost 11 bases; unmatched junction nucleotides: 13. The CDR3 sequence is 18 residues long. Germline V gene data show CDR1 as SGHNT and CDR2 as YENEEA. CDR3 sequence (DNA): TGTGCCAGCAGCTTAGATCCACTAGCGGGAGGGCCGGATACTAAGCAGTTCTTC. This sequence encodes CASSLDPLAGGPDTKQFF.

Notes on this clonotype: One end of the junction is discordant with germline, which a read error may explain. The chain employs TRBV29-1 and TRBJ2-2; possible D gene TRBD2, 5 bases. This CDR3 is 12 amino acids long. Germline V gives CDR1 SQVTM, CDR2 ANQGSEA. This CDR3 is CSVAMSTGVLFF. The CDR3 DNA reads TGCAGCGTTGCCATGAGCACCGGGGTGCTGTTTTTT.

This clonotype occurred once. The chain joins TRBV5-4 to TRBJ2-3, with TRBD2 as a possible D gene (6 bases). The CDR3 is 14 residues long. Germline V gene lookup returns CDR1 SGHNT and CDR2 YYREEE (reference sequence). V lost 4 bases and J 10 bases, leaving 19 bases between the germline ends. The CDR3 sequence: CASSEGPRGGAQYF. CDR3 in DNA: TGTGCCAGCAGCGAGGGACCAAGGGGCGGGGCGCAGTATTTT.

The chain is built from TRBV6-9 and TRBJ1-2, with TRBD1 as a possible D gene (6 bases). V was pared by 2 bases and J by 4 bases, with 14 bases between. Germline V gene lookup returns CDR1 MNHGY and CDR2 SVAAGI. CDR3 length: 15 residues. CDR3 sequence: CASSYRQGPAYGYTF. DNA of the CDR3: TGTGCCAGCAGTTATAGGCAGGGGCCGGCCTATGGCTACACCTTC.

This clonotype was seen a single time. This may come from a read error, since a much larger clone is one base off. The CDR3 region has the DNA TGCAGCGCCGTAGGGGGGCTGAACACTGAAGCTTACTTT. Encoded protein: CSAVGGLNTEAYF. The chain recombines TRBV29-1 with TRBJ1-1, with a possible D match to TRBD1 (6 bases). The CDR3 has 13 amino acids. Germline CDR1 SQVTM, CDR2 ANQGSEA. The whole variable domain, remainder taken from reference TRBV29-1 and TRBJ1-1, is SAVISQKPSRDICQRGTSLTIQCQVDSQVTMMFWYRQQPGQSLTLIATANQGSEATYESGFVIDKFPISRPNLTFSTLTVSNMSPEDSSIYLCSAVGGLNTEAYFGQGTRLTVV.

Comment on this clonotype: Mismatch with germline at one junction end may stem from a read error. The CDR3 sequence: CASNLNGGREQFF. DNA for the CDR3: TGTGCCAGCAACTTAAATGGCGGGCGTGAGCAGTTCTTC. The chain combines TRBV7-9 with TRBJ2-1, with a weak D call TRBD2 (5 bases). The CDR3 is made up of 13 amino acids. Germline V gene sequence: CDR1 SEHNR, CDR2 FQNEAQ (reference sequence).

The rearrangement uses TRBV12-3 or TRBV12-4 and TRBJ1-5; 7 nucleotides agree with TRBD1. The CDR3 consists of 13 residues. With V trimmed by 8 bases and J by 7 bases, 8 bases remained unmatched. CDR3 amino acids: CASEQGFRQPQHF. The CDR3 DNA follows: TGTGCCAGCGAACAGGGGTTTAGACAGCCCCAGCATTTT.